This entry lists 9 T cell receptor beta chains sequenced from one sample in a study of blood T cell repertoires in COVID-19 (TCRdb year 2020). Library construction relied on the immunoSEQ multiplex PCR assay. The table comes from immuneACCESS by way of TCRdb, which keeps in-frame sequences with V and J called. Part of the clones is missing from these tables; in studies checked, under half for an unresolved V gene and the rest for unknown reasons. Counted in this sample were fewer than 250,000 clones; about 90% of them appeared once. Roughly 3% of the sample is in the top ten clones. The sample taken for sequencing was peripheral blood. The origin of the receptors is a man aged 30 to 39 with COVID-19, enrolled during active disease.

The chain employs TRBV5-1 and TRBJ2-5; D perhaps matches TRBD1 (6 bases). The germline V gene encodes CDR1 SGHRS and CDR2 YFSETQ. The CDR3 is 14 amino acids. Trimming removed 4 bases at V and 1 base at J, with 11 bases between. CDR3 amino acids: CASSGMGAQETQYF. CDR3 in DNA: TGCGCCAGCAGCGGGATGGGGGCCCAAGAGACCCAGTACTTC.

This clone was seen just once. The chain employs TRBV4-1 and TRBJ1-2; tentative D call: TRBD1 (5 bases). V was shortened by 3 bases and J by 4 bases, with 9 bases between the two germline ends. Germline assignment: CDR1 MGHRA and CDR2 YSYEKL. The length of the CDR3 is 13 residues. The CDR3 region has the DNA TGCGCCAGCAGCCAGGTTGACAGCTATGGCTACACCTTC. Protein product: CASSQVDSYGYTF.

J is TRBJ2-1 and V is TRBV5-1; the match to TRBD2 covers 9 bases. The CDR3 contains 13 residues. With V trimmed by 6 bases and J by 5 bases, 3 bases remained unmatched. Germline-derived CDR1 and CDR2 are SGHRS and YFSETQ. The CDR3 loop reads CASTRTSDNEQFF. For the CDR3, the DNA is TGCGCCAGCACTCGGACTAGCGACAATGAGCAGTTCTTC.

The CDR3, as DNA: TGTGCCAGCAGTTACAACTGGGGAGTCGGTCAGCCCCAGCATTTT. Its translation is CASSYNWGVGQPQHF. The chain recombines TRBV6-5 with TRBJ1-5; D is uncertain. V gave up 2 bases and J gave up 6 bases, with 14 bases separating them. CDR3 length equals 15 residues. CDR1 is MNHEY and CDR2 is SVGAGI in the germline V gene.

This rearrangement joins TRBV5-8 to TRBJ1-6; perhaps TRBD1 as D (5 bases). The germline gives CDR1 SGHTS, CDR2 YDEGEE. The CDR3 totals 15 residues. The V end lost 3 bases, the J end lost 8 bases, and 15 bases lay between the germline ends. In DNA, the CDR3 is TGTGCCAGCAGCTCCCGGGGGAATCTGTATTCACCCCTCCACTTT. This encodes CASSSRGNLYSPLHF.

This chain links TRBV9 with TRBJ2-4, with 9 bases aligning to TRBD1. The germline CDR1 and CDR2 sequences are SGDLS and YYNGEE. The CDR3 totals 16 residues. Trimming cost V 4 bases and J 7 bases; bases outside gene matches: 12. The chain's CDR3 is CASSLSPGTGRNIQYF. Written as DNA, the CDR3 is TGTGCCAGCAGCTTATCTCCGGGGACAGGGAGGAACATTCAGTACTTC.

This rearrangement joins TRBV2 to TRBJ1-2, with unresolved D. CDR3 size: 11 residues. Deletions cut 2 bases from V and 8 bases from J, with 6 bases between. CDR1 SNHLY and CDR2 FYNNEI come from the germline V gene. In nucleotides, the CDR3 is TGTGCCAGCAGTGAACGTGAGGGCTACACCTTC. This encodes CASSEREGYTF.

The genes are TRBV9 and TRBJ2-2; possibly TRBD2 for D (6 bases). The V gene's germline CDR1 is SGDLS and CDR2 YYNGEE. V lost 3 bases and J lost 6, with 12 bases in between. The length of the CDR3 is 14 residues. The CDR3 here is CASSARLVPGELFF. The DNA of the CDR3 is TGTGCCAGCAGCGCTCGACTAGTCCCCGGGGAGCTGTTTTTT.

The chain has TRBV5-1 and TRBJ2-7; 9 positions match TRBD1. Per the germline V gene, CDR1 is SGHRS and CDR2 is YFSETQ. The CDR3 length is 15 residues. V was clipped by 4 bases and J by 6 bases; unmatched bases: 11. CDR3 DNA sequence: TGCGCCAGCAGCCGAGGGGACAGGGAATTCTCCGAGCAGTACTTC. This codes for CASSRGDREFSEQYF.